Listed here are 20 T cell receptor beta chains from one sample, sequenced in a study of blood T cell repertoires in COVID-19. The repertoire was sequenced with immunoSEQ multiplex PCR; TCRdb's copy has only in-frame clones and lacks some. The data hold tens of thousands of clones, with approximately 85% observed a single time. Material: peripheral blood. The receptors shown here come from a woman aged 80 or over with acute or convalescent COVID-19.

This sequence joins TRBV11-2 and TRBJ2-2; 8 bases are a match to TRBD1. The V segment lost 3 bases and the J segment 9 bases; nucleotides outside the gene matches: 12. The CDR3 runs to 16 residues. Germline V gene lookup returns CDR1 SGHAT and CDR2 FQNNGV. The CDR3 reads CASSFSRDRSARELFF. The CDR3 bases are TGTGCCAGCAGCTTTAGTCGGGACAGGTCGGCCCGGGAGCTGTTTTTT. The complete variable domain, with remaining parts taken from reference TRBV11-2 and TRBJ2-2, reads EAGVAQSPRYKIIEKRQSVAFWCNPISGHATLYWYQQILGQGPKLLIQFQNNGVVDDSQLPKDRFSAERLKGVDSTLKIQPAKLEDSAVYLCASSFSRDRSARELFFGEGSRLTVL.

This clone was picked up a small number of times. Here the CDR3 DNA reads TGTGCCAGCAGTTTAGACAGGGACTATAATTCACCCCTCCACTTT. As protein: CASSLDRDYNSPLHF. The chain carries TRBV27 and TRBJ1-6; TRBD1 agrees at 7 bases. CDR3 length: 15 residues. CDR1 and CDR2 from the germline V gene are MNHEY and SMNVEV (reference sequence). With V trimmed by 2 bases and J by 3 bases, 1 base remained unmatched.

The chain recombines TRBV5-1 with TRBJ1-1; 7 nucleotides match TRBD1. This CDR3 spans 15 amino acids. Unmatched junction bases numbered 6, after V lost 4 bases and J lost 0 bases. Germline-derived CDR1 and CDR2 are SGHRS and YFSETQ. In DNA form, the CDR3 reads TGCGCCAGCAGCAGGGACAGATCCATGAACACTGAAGCTTTCTTT. Translated: CASSRDRSMNTEAFF. Variable domain in full (rest from reference TRBV5-1 and TRBJ1-1): KAGVTQTPRYLIKTRGQQVTLSCSPISGHRSVSWYQQTPGQGLQFLFEYFSETQRNKGNFPGRFSGRQFSNSRSEMNVSTLELGDSALYLCASSRDRSMNTEAFFGQGTRLTVV.

The gene calls are TRBV7-6 and TRBJ1-6; no reliable D call. V was clipped by 5 bases and J by 7 bases, with 15 bases between them. CDR1 is SGHVS, CDR2 FNYEAQ, per germline. The CDR3 runs to 15 residues. In DNA form, the CDR3 reads TGTGCCAGCAGCGCGGAGCAATCGCGGAATTCACCCCTCCACTTT. This translates into CASSAEQSRNSPLHF.

This chain joins TRBV3-1 (or the pseudogene TRBV3-2) and TRBJ2-7, with 9 bases fitting TRBD2. The CDR3 is made up of 14 amino acids. V lost 3 bases, J lost 4 bases, and 4 bases stayed unmatched. Germline V gene lookup returns CDR1 LGHDT and CDR2 YNNKEL (reference sequence). The CDR3 loop is CASSQVSGRYEQYF. CDR3 sequence (DNA): TGTGCCAGCAGCCAGGTTAGCGGGAGATACGAGCAGTACTTC.

CDR3 sequence: CASSPTGTRGNEQFF. CDR3 nucleotides: TGTGCCAGCAGCCCTACCGGGACTAGAGGCAATGAGCAGTTCTTC. The chain is built from TRBV7-3 and TRBJ2-1; 8 positions match TRBD2. This CDR3 region has 15 residues. CDR1 and CDR2 (germline): SGHTA, FQGTGA. V lost 5 bases, J lost 6 bases, and 9 bases stayed unmatched.

This clone occurred a few times. V usage is TRBV6-2 or TRBV6-3 and J usage is TRBJ1-5, with D uncertain. The germline CDR1 and CDR2 sequences are MNHEY and SVGEGT. The CDR3 consists of 14 residues. The germline V and J ends were trimmed by 8 bases and 2 bases, with 13 bases remaining between them. DNA for the CDR3: TGTGCCAGCCGTTCCCTAACCGGCAATCAGCCCCAGCATTTT. Translated, it gives CASRSLTGNQPQHF.

V usage is TRBV23-1 and J usage is TRBJ1-5; tentative D call: TRBD1 (5 bases). Being an ORF, TRBV23-1 has a function that is uncertain. The CDR3 is 16 amino acids. V was pared by 4 bases and J by 6 bases, with 19 bases between. The CDR3 loop reads CASSPFRDLISQPQHF. CDR3 bases: TGCGCCAGCAGTCCATTCAGGGACTTAATCAGTCAGCCCCAGCATTTT.

The rearrangement links TRBV12-5 to TRBJ2-1; 7 nucleotides align to TRBD1. CDR1 is LGHNT and CDR2 is FRNRAP in the germline V gene. This CDR3 spans 17 amino acids. The J segment lost 0 bases and the V segment lost 1 base, leaving 6 bases of the junction unmatched. Here the CDR3 reads CASGLERTGFSYNEQFF. CDR3 coding DNA: TGTGCTAGTGGTTTGGAACGGACAGGTTTCTCCTACAATGAGCAGTTCTTC.

This clone occurred once. The V gene is TRBV5-8, the J gene TRBJ1-1; 11 bases agree with TRBD1. Per germline, CDR1 SGHTS and CDR2 YDEGEE. The junction had 8 bases not matched to a gene; V was cut back by 4 bases and J by 6 bases. The CDR3 extends over 15 amino acids. CDR3 loop: CASSTRGQGDAEAFF. CDR3 DNA: TGTGCCAGCAGCACTCGGGGACAGGGGGACGCTGAAGCTTTCTTT.

The chain carries TRBV28 and TRBJ1-5; perhaps TRBD1 as D (5 bases). Germline loops: CDR1 MDHEN, CDR2 SYDVKM. The ends were cut back, 6 bases at V and 4 bases at J, with 16 bases in the middle. This CDR3 is 15 amino acids long. As DNA, the CDR3 is TGTGCCAGCAGCTACATACTGGGGGGGAATCAGCCCCAGCATTTT. Amino acids: CASSYILGGNQPQHF.

J is TRBJ1-1 and V is TRBV14; D is possibly TRBD1 (6 bases). The CDR3 has 12 amino acids. Germline CDR1 reads SGHDN; CDR2 reads FVKESK. The V end lost 4 bases, the J end lost 9 bases, and 12 bases lay between the germline ends. CDR3 nucleotides: TGTGCCAGCAGCCTTGGGGGCTGGAAAGCTTTCTTT. The encoded protein is CASSLGGWKAFF. The full variable domain, rest sourced from reference TRBV14 and TRBJ1-1, is EAGVTQFPSHSVIEKGQTVTLRCDPISGHDNLYWYRRVMGKEIKFLLHFVKESKQDESGMPNNRFLAERTGGTYSTLKVQPAELEDSGVYFCASSLGGWKAFFGQGTRLTVV.

The chain has TRBV7-9 and TRBJ1-2; 11 bases are shared with TRBD1. The CDR3 length is 15 residues. Germline values: CDR1 SEHNR, CDR2 FQNEAQ (reference sequence). The J segment lost 4 bases and the V segment lost 0 bases, leaving 1 base of the junction unmatched. CDR3 in DNA: TGTGCCAGCAGCTTAGCCGGGACAGGGGGCTATGGCTACACCTTC. It translates to CASSLAGTGGYGYTF.

The rearrangement joins TRBV6-5 to TRBJ1-2; 10 nucleotides match TRBD1. The CDR3 consists of 15 residues. CDR1 MNHEY and CDR2 SVGAGI come from the germline V gene. J gave up 4 bases and V 6 bases, and 8 bases lay outside the gene matches. The CDR3 nucleotides read TGTGCCAGCAGACCCGGGACAGGGGTTTTCTATGGCTACACCTTC. Protein sequence: CASRPGTGVFYGYTF.

The chain links TRBV27 to TRBJ2-5, with TRBD1 identical over 7 bases. The CDR3 length is 20 residues. Germline V gene sequence: CDR1 MNHEY, CDR2 SMNVEV (reference sequence). V shed 5 bases and J 1 base; nucleotides not matched to a gene: 22. The CDR3 protein is CASSHPQETRDPGGQETQYF. The CDR3 nucleotides are TGTGCCAGCAGTCACCCCCAGGAGACGAGGGACCCAGGGGGCCAAGAGACCCAGTACTTC.

The rearrangement uses TRBV29-1 and TRBJ1-1; D is ambiguous. This CDR3 is 14 amino acids long. CDR1 is SQVTM and CDR2 is ANQGSEA in the germline V gene. Trimming pared 6 bases from V and 3 bases from J, leaving 17 bases between. CDR3 DNA sequence: TGCAGCGTGGCATATCGGGGTGCGGACACTGAAGCTTTCTTT. Translating gives CSVAYRGADTEAFF. Based on the CDR3 plus reference TRBV29-1 and TRBJ1-1, the full variable domain is SAVISQKPSRDICQRGTSLTIQCQVDSQVTMMFWYRQQPGQSLTLIATANQGSEATYESGFVIDKFPISRPNLTFSTLTVSNMSPEDSSIYLCSVAYRGADTEAFFGQGTRLTVV.

V is TRBV6-5 and J is TRBJ1-5, with 7 bases lining up with TRBD1. The V gene end was trimmed by 6 bases and the J gene end by 0 bases; junction bases not matched to a gene: 2. Looked up from germline, CDR1 is MNHEY and CDR2 is SVGAGI. The CDR3 runs 14 residues. The chain's CDR3 is CASRTGYSNQPQHF. Here the CDR3 DNA reads TGTGCCAGCAGGACAGGGTATAGCAATCAGCCCCAGCATTTT.

The chain employs TRBV9 and TRBJ2-2; D remains unclear. This CDR3 has 15 residues. Looked up from germline, CDR1 is SGDLS and CDR2 is YYNGEE. V was trimmed by 0 bases and J by 4 bases, leaving 10 bases between them. The CDR3 sequence: CASSVGAAITGELFF. The CDR3 region has the DNA TGTGCCAGCAGCGTAGGGGCCGCGATCACCGGGGAGCTGTTTTTT.

This clone appeared a few times. This CDR3 reads CASSRQIGGNQPQHF. The CDR3 DNA reads TGTGCCAGCAGTCGACAAATCGGGGGCAATCAGCCCCAGCATTTT. J is TRBJ1-5 and V is TRBV6-5; D not resolved. The germline V gene encodes CDR1 MNHEY and CDR2 SVGAGI. This CDR3 comprises 15 residues. Trimming took off 5 bases at V and 2 bases at J, with 13 bases between the two ends.

V usage is TRBV29-1 and J usage is TRBJ2-1, with 8 bases identical to TRBD2. The CDR3 has 14 amino acids. Germline V gives CDR1 SQVTM, CDR2 ANQGSEA. The V gene end was trimmed by 6 bases and the J gene end by 0 bases; junction bases not matched to a gene: 4. CDR3 sequence reads: CSVSLAGSYNEQFF. The CDR3, as DNA: TGCAGCGTCTCCCTAGCGGGCTCCTACAATGAGCAGTTCTTC.